This T cell receptor beta chain was documented in a study of cytomegalovirus exposure and HLA in healthy donors. Overall study: Researchers previously reported finding just under 120 million unique TCR beta sequences from about 170 million T cells.

Whole-study results and caveats: In vitro experiments confirmed that a few CMV-associated chains were specific for CMV antigens. The study recorded 150 to 200 TCR beta chains that were cytomegalovirus-associated. Available immune exposure information covered CMV serostatus only.

In the case of this clone: Its antigen is not known.

Researchers ran the PCR with 60 Vbeta and 13 Jbeta primers. Produced via immunoSEQ multiplex PCR; TCRdb's table is partial and in-frame only. The table has about 89,000 clones, over 75% seen once; the top ten hold under 4%. The CDR3 sequence is 18 residues long. Germline loops: CDR1 SGHDN, CDR2 FVKESK. V was shortened by 0 bases and J by 0 bases, with 17 bases between the two germline ends. The sequence came from a female donor in good health and CMV-seropositive. The sequencing sample was made of PBMCs. This chain joins TRBV14 and TRBJ1-1; D not resolved. As DNA, the CDR3 is TGTGCCAGCAGCCAAGATGTCGGACTGCTGCTCATGAACACTGAAGCTTTCTTT. Translation: CASSQDVGLLLMNTEAFF.